One and the same sample provided the 21 T cell receptor beta chains below, sequenced in a study of spatial heterogeneity in lung cancer. Sample time point: sample taken at primary tumor resection. TCRdb redid the calling of the 5' RACE reads with MiXCR, one entry per CDR3 protein. This sample has thousands of distinct CDR3 sequences; 3.5% to 5.5% occur once, and the top ten carry roughly 28%. The source was PBMCs, collected at surgery. All receptors come from a male donor with early-stage non-small cell lung cancer.

By frequency in the sample, this clonotype is medium-sized. V gene TRBV20-1 combines with J gene TRBJ2-1, with D possibly matching TRBD2 (5 bases). Per the germline V gene, CDR1 is DFQATT and CDR2 is SNEGSKA (reference sequence). Trimming took off 0 bases at V and 5 bases at J, with 8 bases between the two ends. This CDR3 has 13 amino acids. CDR3 coding DNA: TGCAGTGCTAGAGATCGGACTCACAATGAGCAGTTCTTC. This sequence encodes CSARDRTHNEQFF.

This clonotype appeared many times. J is TRBJ1-2 and V is TRBV25-1, with 7 positions matching TRBD1. The V segment lost 1 base and the J segment 0 bases; nucleotides outside the gene matches: 2. Germline assignment: CDR1 MGHDK and CDR2 SYGVNS. There are 15 residues in the CDR3. In nucleotides, the CDR3 is TGTGCCAGCAGTGAATTGGGGACAGCTAACTATGGCTACACCTTC. This codes for CASSELGTANYGYTF.

This clonotype showed up just a few times. The J gene is TRBJ2-1, the V gene TRBV6-2 or TRBV6-3, with a tentative D call TRBD1 (6 bases). CDR1 MNHEY and CDR2 SVGEGT come from the germline V gene. This CDR3 is 14 amino acids long. V lost 6 bases, J lost 3 bases, and 12 bases lay in between. The CDR3 loop is CASRKGVGYNEQFF. CDR3 sequence (DNA): TGTGCCAGCAGGAAGGGGGTTGGCTACAATGAGCAGTTCTTC.

This clonotype has at least ten counts. The V gene is TRBV2, the J gene TRBJ1-4; 8 bases match TRBD1. Trimming took 1 base from V and 4 from J; bases not matched to a gene: 20. The germline CDR1 and CDR2 sequences are SNHLY and FYNNEI. The CDR3 loop spans 21 amino acids. CDR3 amino acids: CASSEEAGGDKVRGRNEKLFF. Here the CDR3 DNA reads TGTGCCAGCAGTGAAGAGGCAGGGGGCGATAAGGTCCGCGGACGTAATGAAAAACTGTTTTTT.

This clonotype was found many times. The gene calls are TRBV28 and TRBJ2-1; no definite D call. The germline V and J ends were trimmed by 6 bases and 6 bases, with 9 bases remaining between them. The CDR3 runs to 12 residues. Germline values: CDR1 MDHEN, CDR2 SYDVKM. The CDR3 reads CASRVAGNEQFF. The CDR3 DNA reads TGTGCCAGCAGGGTAGCTGGCAATGAGCAGTTCTTC.

Relative to its sample, this clonotype is medium-sized (0.01 to 0.1%). The V call is TRBV4-2, the J call TRBJ2-2; D unresolved. Germline-derived CDR1 and CDR2 are LGHNA and YNFKEQ. The CDR3 is 13 amino acids. V was pared by 1 base and J by 4 bases, with 4 bases between. The CDR3 region is CASSQVSTGELFF. The DNA for the CDR3 is TGTGCCAGCAGCCAAGTAAGCACCGGGGAGCTGTTTTTT.

In its sample, this clonotype was seen many times. V usage is TRBV10-2 and J usage is TRBJ2-2; unclear D gene. The V end lost 6 bases, the J end lost 4 bases, and 9 bases lay between the germline ends. The CDR3 runs to 13 residues. Germline CDR1 WSHSY, CDR2 SAAADI. The CDR3 DNA sequence: TGCGCCAGCAGGCCCCCCTCCACCGGGGAGCTGTTTTTT. Translation gives CASRPPSTGELFF.

The sample holds many counts of this clonotype. This chain links TRBV6-2 or TRBV6-3 with TRBJ2-7; TRBD1 matches at 8 bases. Germline lookup yields CDR1 MNHEY and CDR2 SVGEGT. V dropped 7 bases and J dropped 3; count of bases not matched to a gene: 5. The CDR3 consists of 13 residues. CDR3 protein: CASNLGTGYEQYV. Here the CDR3 DNA reads TGTGCCAGCAACCTCGGGACAGGCTACGAGCAGTACGTC.

This clonotype appeared many times. The V and J genes are TRBV4-2 and TRBJ1-4, with 9 bases aligning to TRBD1. The CDR3 length is 15 residues. The V gene end was trimmed by 0 bases and the J gene end by 8 bases; junction bases not matched to a gene: 4. Germline CDR1 is LGHNA and CDR2 is YNFKEQ. Here the CDR3 reads CASSQEGQGQEKLFF. The CDR3 nucleotides are TGTGCCAGCAGCCAAGAGGGACAGGGTCAGGAAAAACTGTTTTTT.

This clonotype was counted many times. V gene TRBV12-5 combines with J gene TRBJ1-5, with TRBD1 as a possible D gene (5 bases). The length of the CDR3 is 16 residues. V dropped 0 bases and J dropped 7 bases, with 16 bases sitting between them. Germline CDR1 reads LGHNT; CDR2 reads FRNRAP. The DNA of the CDR3 is TGTGCTAGTGGTTTGGTACTAGGCCAGGGCGGGCAGCCCCAGCATTTT. It encodes CASGLVLGQGGQPQHF.

By sample fraction, this clonotype is medium-sized (0.01 to 0.1%). V and J are TRBV7-9 and TRBJ2-7; D may correspond to TRBD1 or TRBD2 (5 bases each). The CDR3 consists of 15 residues. Germline CDR1 SEHNR, CDR2 FQNEAQ (reference sequence). V was trimmed by 1 base and J by 3 bases, leaving 13 bases between them. This CDR3 reads CASSLGDPRFYEQYF. In DNA form, the CDR3 reads TGTGCCAGCAGCTTAGGGGACCCTAGGTTCTACGAGCAGTACTTC.

This clonotype was seen ten or more times. V is TRBV19 and J is TRBJ2-3; TRBD1 matches at 9 bases. After removal of 5 bases from V and 3 bases from J, the junction contained 3 bases not matched to a gene. From germline, CDR1 is LNHDA and CDR2 SQIVND (reference sequence). The CDR3 spans 14 residues. DNA for the CDR3: TGTGCCAGTAGTGTGGGACAGGGAACAGATACGCAGTATTTT. Translating gives CASSVGQGTDTQYF. Full variable domain (remainder filled in from reference TRBV19 and TRBJ2-3): DGGITQSPKYLFRKEGQNVTLSCEQNLNHDAMYWYRQDPGQGLRLIYYSQIVNDFQKGDIAEGYSVSREKKESFPLTVTSAQKNPTAFYLCASSVGQGTDTQYFGPGTRLTVL.

At least ten counts were recorded for this clonotype. The chain links TRBV2 to TRBJ1-3, with TRBD1 as a possible D gene (6 bases). CDR3 length equals 16 residues. Germline-derived CDR1 and CDR2 are SNHLY and FYNNEI. V was cut by 2 bases and J by 1 base, with 12 bases left in between. The DNA for the CDR3 is TGTGCCAGCAGTGAACCGGGACACACATCTGGAAACACCATATATTTT. Encoded protein: CASSEPGHTSGNTIYF.

The rearrangement links TRBV12-3 or TRBV12-4 to TRBJ2-4, with a tentative D call TRBD2 (5 bases). This CDR3 has 14 amino acids. The ends were cut back, 6 bases at V and 1 base at J, with 10 bases in the middle. CDR3 coding DNA: TGTGCCAGCAGCCCAAGGAGGGCCAAAAACATTCAGTACTTC. Protein product: CASSPRRAKNIQYF.

This clonotype was counted only a few times. J is TRBJ1-3 and V is TRBV5-6, with D uncertain. The V end lost 4 bases, the J end lost 4 bases, and 9 bases lay between the germline ends. This CDR3 has 13 residues. Germline assignment: CDR1 SGHDT and CDR2 YYEEEE. CDR3 nucleotide sequence: TGTGCCAGCAGCCCAGTTGGGGGAAACACCATATATTTT. Its translation: CASSPVGGNTIYF.

This clonotype was found a few times. This chain connects TRBV28 to TRBJ1-1; D not certain. Trimming shortened V by 1 base and J by 10 bases, and 10 bases separated the two germline ends. This CDR3 spans 12 amino acids. Looked up from germline, CDR1 is MDHEN and CDR2 is SYDVKM. The CDR3 here is CASSLSPSLAFF. CDR3 nucleotides: TGTGCCAGCAGTTTATCTCCTAGCCTAGCTTTCTTT.

This clonotype was observed many times. The chain joins TRBV6-2 or TRBV6-3 to TRBJ1-1; D is uncertain. The CDR3 contains 14 residues. Trimming took off 1 base at V and 4 bases at J, with 10 bases between the two ends. CDR1 is MNHEY, CDR2 SVGEGT, per germline. In nucleotides, the CDR3 is TGTGCCAGCAGTTACTTCGCGGGGAGCACTGAAGCTTTCTTT. Translated, it gives CASSYFAGSTEAFF.

In this sample, this clonotype turned up a few times. This rearrangement joins TRBV7-2 to TRBJ2-7; a possible D gene is TRBD1 (5 bases). Trimming cost V 3 bases and J 2 bases, with 14 bases left between them. This CDR3 comprises 15 residues. Germline-derived CDR1 and CDR2 are SGHTA and FQGNSA. The CDR3 coding sequence is TGTGCCAGCAGCTTCTCCGACAGACTCCCCTACGAGCAGTACTTC. It yields the protein CASSFSDRLPYEQYF.

This rearrangement joins TRBV14 to TRBJ2-3; the match to TRBD2 covers 10 bases. The CDR3 extends over 18 amino acids. Germline V CDR1 and CDR2: SGHDN, FVKESK. J lost 1 base, V lost 2 bases, and 9 bases had no gene match. The CDR3 reads CASSQPSGGAWGTDTQYF. Written as DNA, the CDR3 is TGTGCCAGCAGCCAACCGAGCGGGGGGGCCTGGGGCACAGATACGCAGTATTTT.

This clonotype was counted many times. The chain links TRBV6-6 to TRBJ1-5; 9 positions agree with TRBD1. J lost 5 bases, V lost 6 bases, and 8 bases had no gene match. Germline-derived CDR1 and CDR2 are MNHNY and SVGAGI (reference sequence). This CDR3 spans 15 amino acids. CDR3 DNA: TGTGCCAGCAGGGAAGGACAGGGGTTTCATCAGCCCCAGCATTTT. This encodes CASREGQGFHQPQHF.

Ten or more counts support this clonotype. The V call is TRBV12-5, the J call TRBJ1-1; D ambiguous. V was cut by 7 bases and J by 6 bases, with 9 bases left in between. The CDR3 consists of 11 residues. Per germline, CDR1 LGHNT and CDR2 FRNRAP. CDR3 in DNA: TGTGCTAGTGCCTCCATCGCTGAAGCTTTCTTT. This sequence encodes CASASIAEAFF.